A selection of T cell receptor beta chains follows, all from one sample in a study of blood T cell repertoires in COVID-19. TCRdb's table, derived via immunoSEQ multiplex PCR, lists solely in-frame clones and lacks some. The data contain some 98,000 clones, 65% to 90% of them seen just once; the ten biggest clones take up 11%. The source material was peripheral blood. The receptors come from a man aged 65-85 years with active or convalescent COVID-19. The CDR3 runs from the conserved cysteine through the conserved F or W.

V	J	CDR3
TRBV6-1	TRBJ2-3	CASSERNTDTQYF
TRBV6-6	TRBJ2-4	CASSPSSGGASAKNIQYF
TRBV10-2	TRBJ1-1	CASKTTQNTEAFF
TRBV11-2	TRBJ2-7	CASSVDHGVSYEQYF
TRBV7-8	TRBJ1-5	CASSQGFRGIGNQPQHF
TRBV6-5	TRBJ1-5	CASRSAWGNQPQHF
TRBV18	TRBJ1-6	CASSPTVSNSPLHF
TRBV11-2	TRBJ2-4	CASSFRQGGKNIQYF
TRBV19	TRBJ2-7	CASSMARGKRGIYEQYF
TRBV7-8	TRBJ1-2	CASSDPGRTHGYTF
TRBV4-2	TRBJ1-5	CASSQEPDRDNQPQHF
TRBV7-3	TRBJ2-5	CASSSRLSGGRETQYF
TRBV7-6	TRBJ2-1	CASSLTLGLADYNEQFF
TRBV9	TRBJ2-7	CASSEGQGGYEQYF
TRBV15	TRBJ2-2	CATSRVSTGELFF